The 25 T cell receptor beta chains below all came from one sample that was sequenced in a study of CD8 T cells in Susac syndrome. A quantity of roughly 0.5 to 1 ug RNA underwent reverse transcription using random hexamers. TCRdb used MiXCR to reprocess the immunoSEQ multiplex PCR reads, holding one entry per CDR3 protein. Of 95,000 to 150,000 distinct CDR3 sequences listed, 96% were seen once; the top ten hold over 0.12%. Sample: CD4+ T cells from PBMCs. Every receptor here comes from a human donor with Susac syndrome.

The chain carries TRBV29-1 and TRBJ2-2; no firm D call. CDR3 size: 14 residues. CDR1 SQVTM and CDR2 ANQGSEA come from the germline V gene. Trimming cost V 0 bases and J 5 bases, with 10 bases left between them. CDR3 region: CSVEDGTRTGELFF. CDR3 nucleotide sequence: TGCAGCGTTGAAGACGGCACGAGGACCGGGGAGCTGTTTTTT.

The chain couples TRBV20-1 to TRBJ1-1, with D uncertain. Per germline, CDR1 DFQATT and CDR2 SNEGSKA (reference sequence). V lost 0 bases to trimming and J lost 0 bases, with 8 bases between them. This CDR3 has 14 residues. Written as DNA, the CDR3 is TGCAGTGCTAGAGACCCACTAGTGAACACTGAAGCTTTCTTT. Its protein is CSARDPLVNTEAFF.

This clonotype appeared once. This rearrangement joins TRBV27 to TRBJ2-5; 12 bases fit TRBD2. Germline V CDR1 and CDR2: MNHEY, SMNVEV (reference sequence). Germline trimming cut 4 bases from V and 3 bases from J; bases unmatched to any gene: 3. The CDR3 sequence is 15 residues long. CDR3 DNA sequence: TGTGCCAGCAGTTCCCGACTAGCGGGAGAAGAGACCCAGTACTTC. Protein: CASSSRLAGEETQYF.

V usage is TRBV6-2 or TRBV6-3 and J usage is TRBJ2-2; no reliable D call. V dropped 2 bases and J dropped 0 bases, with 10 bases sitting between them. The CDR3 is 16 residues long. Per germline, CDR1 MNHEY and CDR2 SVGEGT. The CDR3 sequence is CASSYARRTNTGELFF. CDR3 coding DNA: TGTGCCAGCAGTTACGCTCGGCGAACGAACACCGGGGAGCTGTTTTTT.

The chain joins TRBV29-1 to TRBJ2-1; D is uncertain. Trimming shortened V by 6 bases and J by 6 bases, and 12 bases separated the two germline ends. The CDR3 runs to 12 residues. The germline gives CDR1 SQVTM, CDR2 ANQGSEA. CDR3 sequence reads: CSVESVANEQFF. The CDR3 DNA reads TGCAGCGTAGAAAGCGTGGCCAATGAGCAGTTCTTC.

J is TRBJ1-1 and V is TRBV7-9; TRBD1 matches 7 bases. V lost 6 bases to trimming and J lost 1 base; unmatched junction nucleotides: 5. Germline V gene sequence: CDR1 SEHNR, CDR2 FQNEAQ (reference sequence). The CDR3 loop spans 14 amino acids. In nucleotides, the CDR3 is TGTGCCAGCAGGCAGGGGGTCGGGAACACTGAAGCTTTCTTT. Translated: CASRQGVGNTEAFF.

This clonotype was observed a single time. For the CDR3, the DNA is TGCAGTGCTTTACAGGCGGCGGGAAACACCATATATTTT. Amino acids: CSALQAAGNTIYF. The rearrangement uses TRBV20-1 and TRBJ1-3; a possible D gene is TRBD1 (5 bases). CDR3 length: 13 amino acids. The germline gives CDR1 DFQATT, CDR2 SNEGSKA (reference sequence). Trimming pared 5 bases from V and 4 bases from J, leaving 12 bases between.

CDR3 nucleotides: TGCGCCAGCAGCTTGTCGCTAGCGGGGAGCACAGATACGCAGTATTTT. Protein product: CASSLSLAGSTDTQYF. V usage is TRBV5-1 and J usage is TRBJ2-3; 9 bases line up with TRBD2. The CDR3 is 16 amino acids. The V gene's germline CDR1 is SGHRS and CDR2 YFSETQ. After removal of 1 base from V and 0 bases from J, the junction contained 3 bases not matched to a gene.

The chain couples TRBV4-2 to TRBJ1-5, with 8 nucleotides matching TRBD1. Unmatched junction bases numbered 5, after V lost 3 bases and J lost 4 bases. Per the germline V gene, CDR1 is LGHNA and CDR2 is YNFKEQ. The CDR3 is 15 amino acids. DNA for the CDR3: TGTGCCAGCAGCCAGGCGGACAGGGATAATCAGCCCCAGCATTTT. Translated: CASSQADRDNQPQHF.

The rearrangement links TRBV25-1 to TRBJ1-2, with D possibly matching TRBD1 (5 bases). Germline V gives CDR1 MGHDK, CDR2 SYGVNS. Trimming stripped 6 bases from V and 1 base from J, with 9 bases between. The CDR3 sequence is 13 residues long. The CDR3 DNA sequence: TGTGCCAGCAGGCAGGGAGGTAACTATGGCTACACCTTC. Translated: CASRQGGNYGYTF.

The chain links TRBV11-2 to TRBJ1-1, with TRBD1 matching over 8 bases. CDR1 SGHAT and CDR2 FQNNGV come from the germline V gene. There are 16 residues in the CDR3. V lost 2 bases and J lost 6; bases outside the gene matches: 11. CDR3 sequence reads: CASSLSLGQGDSEAFF. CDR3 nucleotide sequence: TGTGCCAGCAGCTTAAGTCTAGGACAGGGTGACTCTGAAGCTTTCTTT.

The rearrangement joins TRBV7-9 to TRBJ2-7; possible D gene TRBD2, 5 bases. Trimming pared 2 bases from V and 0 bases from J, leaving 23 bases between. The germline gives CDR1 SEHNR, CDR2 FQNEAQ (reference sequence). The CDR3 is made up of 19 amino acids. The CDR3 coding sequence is TGTGCCAGCAGCTTAATTTTGGGTTGGGCGGGCCATTCCTCCTACGAGCAGTACTTC. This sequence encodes CASSLILGWAGHSSYEQYF. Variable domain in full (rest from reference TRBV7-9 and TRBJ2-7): DTGVSQNPRHKITKRGQNVTFRCDPISEHNRLYWYRQTLGQGPEFLTYFQNEAQLEKSRLLSDRFSAERPKGSFSTLEIQRTEQGDSAMYLCASSLILGWAGHSSYEQYFGPGTRLTVT.

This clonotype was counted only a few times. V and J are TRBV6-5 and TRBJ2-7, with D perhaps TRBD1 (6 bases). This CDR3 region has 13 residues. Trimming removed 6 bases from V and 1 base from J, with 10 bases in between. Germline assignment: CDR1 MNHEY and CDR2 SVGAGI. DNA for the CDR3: TGTGCCAGCAGCCGAGGACAGTCCTACGAGCAGTACTTC. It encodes CASSRGQSYEQYF.

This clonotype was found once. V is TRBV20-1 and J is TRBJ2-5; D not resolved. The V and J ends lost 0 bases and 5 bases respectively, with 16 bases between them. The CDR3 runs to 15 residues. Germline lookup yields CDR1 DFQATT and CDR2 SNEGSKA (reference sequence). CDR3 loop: CSARDRLNLGETQYF. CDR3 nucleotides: TGCAGTGCTAGAGATCGACTCAATCTGGGGGAGACCCAGTACTTC.

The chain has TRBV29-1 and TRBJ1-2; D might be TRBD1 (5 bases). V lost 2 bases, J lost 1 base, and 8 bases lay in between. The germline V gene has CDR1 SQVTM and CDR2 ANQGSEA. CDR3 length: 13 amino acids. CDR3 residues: CSVEQGINYGYTF. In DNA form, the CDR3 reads TGCAGCGTTGAACAGGGAATTAACTATGGCTACACCTTC.

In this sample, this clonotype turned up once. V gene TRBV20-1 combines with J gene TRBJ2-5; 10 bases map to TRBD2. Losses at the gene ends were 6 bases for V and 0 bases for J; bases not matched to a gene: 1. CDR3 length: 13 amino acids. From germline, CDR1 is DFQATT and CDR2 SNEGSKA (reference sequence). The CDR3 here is CSATSGNQETQYF. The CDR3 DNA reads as TGCAGTGCAACTAGCGGGAACCAAGAGACCCAGTACTTC.

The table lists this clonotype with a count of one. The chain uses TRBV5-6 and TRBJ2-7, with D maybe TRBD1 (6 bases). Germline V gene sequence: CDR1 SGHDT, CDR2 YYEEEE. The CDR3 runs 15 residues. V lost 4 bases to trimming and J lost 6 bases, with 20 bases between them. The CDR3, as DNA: TGTGCCAGCAGCCCAACAGGGAACCCTGTGAGCGAGCAGTACTTC. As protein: CASSPTGNPVSEQYF. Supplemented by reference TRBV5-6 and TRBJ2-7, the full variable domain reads DAGVTQSPTHLIKTRGQQVTLRCSPKSGHDTVSWYQQALGQGPQFIFQYYEEEERQRGNFPDRFSGHQFPNYSSELNVNALLLGDSALYLCASSPTGNPVSEQYFGPGTRLTVT.

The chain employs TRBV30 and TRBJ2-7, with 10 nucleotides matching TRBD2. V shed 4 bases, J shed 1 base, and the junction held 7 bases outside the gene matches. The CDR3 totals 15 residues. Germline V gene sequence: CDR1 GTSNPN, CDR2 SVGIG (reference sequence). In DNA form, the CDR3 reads TGTGCCTGGACCAGGCTAGCGGGAGTATCCTACGAGCAGTACTTC. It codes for CAWTRLAGVSYEQYF.

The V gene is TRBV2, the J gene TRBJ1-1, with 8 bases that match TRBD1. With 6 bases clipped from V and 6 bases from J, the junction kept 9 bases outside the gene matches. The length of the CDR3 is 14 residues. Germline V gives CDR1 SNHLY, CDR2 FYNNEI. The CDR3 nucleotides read TGTGCCAGCAGCCAGGACAGGGTCAGCGCTGAAGCTTTCTTT. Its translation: CASSQDRVSAEAFF.

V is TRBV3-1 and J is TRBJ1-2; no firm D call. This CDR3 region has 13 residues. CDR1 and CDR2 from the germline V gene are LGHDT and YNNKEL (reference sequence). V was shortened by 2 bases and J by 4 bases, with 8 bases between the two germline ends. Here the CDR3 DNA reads TGTGCCAGCAGCCAACAGTGGGTCTATGGCTACACCTTC. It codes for CASSQQWVYGYTF.

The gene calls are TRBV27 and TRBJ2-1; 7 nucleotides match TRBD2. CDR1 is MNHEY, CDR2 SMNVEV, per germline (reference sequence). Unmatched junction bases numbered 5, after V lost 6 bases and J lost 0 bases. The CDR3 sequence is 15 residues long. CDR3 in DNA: TGTGCCAGCAGCTCAGCGGGAAGCTCCTACAATGAGCAGTTCTTC. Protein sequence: CASSSAGSSYNEQFF.

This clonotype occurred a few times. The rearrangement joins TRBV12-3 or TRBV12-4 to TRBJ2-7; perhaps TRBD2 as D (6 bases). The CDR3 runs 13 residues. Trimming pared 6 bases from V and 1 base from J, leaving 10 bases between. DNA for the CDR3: TGTGCCAGCAGCAGTAGCGGATCCTACGAGCAGTACTTC. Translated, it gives CASSSSGSYEQYF.

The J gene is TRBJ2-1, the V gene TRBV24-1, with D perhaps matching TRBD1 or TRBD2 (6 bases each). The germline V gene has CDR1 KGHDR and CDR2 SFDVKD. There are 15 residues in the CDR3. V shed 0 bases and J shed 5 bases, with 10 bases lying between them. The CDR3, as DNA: TGTGCCACCAGTGATTTGTCCGGGGGCCACAATGAGCAGTTCTTC. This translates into CATSDLSGGHNEQFF.

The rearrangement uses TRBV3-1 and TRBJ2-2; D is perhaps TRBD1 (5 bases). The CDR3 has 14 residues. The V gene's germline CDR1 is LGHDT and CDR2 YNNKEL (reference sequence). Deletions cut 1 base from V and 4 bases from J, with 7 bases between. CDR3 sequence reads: CASSQGGPTGELFF. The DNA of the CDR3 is TGTGCCAGCAGCCAAGGGGGCCCCACCGGGGAGCTGTTTTTT.

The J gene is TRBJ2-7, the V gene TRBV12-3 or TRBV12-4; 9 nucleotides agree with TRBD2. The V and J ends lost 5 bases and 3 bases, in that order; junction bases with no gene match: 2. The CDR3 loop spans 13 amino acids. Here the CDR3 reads CASSPTSGYEQYF. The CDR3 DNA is TGTGCCAGCAGTCCGACTAGCGGCTACGAGCAGTACTTC.